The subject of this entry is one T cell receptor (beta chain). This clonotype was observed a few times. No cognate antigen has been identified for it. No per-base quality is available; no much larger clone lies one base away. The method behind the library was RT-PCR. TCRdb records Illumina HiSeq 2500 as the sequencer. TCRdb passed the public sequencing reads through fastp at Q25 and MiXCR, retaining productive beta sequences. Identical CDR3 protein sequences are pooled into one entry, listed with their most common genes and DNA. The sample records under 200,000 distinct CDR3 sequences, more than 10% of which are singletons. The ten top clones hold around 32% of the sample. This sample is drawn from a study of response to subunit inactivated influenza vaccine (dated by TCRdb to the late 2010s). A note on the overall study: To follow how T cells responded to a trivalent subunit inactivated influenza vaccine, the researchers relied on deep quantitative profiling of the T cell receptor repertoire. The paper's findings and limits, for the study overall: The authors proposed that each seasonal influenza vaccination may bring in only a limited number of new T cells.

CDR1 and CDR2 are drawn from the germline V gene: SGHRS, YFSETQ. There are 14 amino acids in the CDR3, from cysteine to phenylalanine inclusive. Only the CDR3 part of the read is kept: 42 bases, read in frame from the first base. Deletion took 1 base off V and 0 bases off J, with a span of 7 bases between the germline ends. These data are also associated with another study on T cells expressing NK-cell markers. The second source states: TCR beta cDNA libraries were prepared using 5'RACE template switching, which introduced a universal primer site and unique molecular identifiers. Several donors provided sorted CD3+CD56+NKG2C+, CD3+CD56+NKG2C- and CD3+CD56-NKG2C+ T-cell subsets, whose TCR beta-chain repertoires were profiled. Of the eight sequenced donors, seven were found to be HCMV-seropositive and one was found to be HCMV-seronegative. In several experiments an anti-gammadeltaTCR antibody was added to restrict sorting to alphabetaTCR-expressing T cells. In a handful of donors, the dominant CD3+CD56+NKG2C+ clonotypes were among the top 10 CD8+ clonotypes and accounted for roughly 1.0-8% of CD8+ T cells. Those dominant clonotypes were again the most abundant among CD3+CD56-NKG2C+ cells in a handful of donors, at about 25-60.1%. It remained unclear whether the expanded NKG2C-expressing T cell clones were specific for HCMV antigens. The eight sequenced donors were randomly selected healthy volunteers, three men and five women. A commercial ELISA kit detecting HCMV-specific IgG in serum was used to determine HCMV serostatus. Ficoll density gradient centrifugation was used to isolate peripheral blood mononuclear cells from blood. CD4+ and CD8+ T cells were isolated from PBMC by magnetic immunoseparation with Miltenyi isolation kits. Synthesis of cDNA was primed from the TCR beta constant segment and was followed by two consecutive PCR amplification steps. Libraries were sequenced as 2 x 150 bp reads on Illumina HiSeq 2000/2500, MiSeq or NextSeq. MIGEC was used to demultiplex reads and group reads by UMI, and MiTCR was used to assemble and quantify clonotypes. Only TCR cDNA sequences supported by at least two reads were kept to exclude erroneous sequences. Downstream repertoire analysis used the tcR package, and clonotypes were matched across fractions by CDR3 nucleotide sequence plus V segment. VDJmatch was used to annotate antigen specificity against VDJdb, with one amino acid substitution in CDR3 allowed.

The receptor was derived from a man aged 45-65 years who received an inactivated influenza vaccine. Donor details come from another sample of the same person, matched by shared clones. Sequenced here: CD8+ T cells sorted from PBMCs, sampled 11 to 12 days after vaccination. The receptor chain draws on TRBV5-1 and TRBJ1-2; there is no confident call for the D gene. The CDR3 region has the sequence CASSLSRTNYGYTF. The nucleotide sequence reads TGCGCCAGCAGCTTGTCCCGGACTAACTATGGCTACACCTTC.